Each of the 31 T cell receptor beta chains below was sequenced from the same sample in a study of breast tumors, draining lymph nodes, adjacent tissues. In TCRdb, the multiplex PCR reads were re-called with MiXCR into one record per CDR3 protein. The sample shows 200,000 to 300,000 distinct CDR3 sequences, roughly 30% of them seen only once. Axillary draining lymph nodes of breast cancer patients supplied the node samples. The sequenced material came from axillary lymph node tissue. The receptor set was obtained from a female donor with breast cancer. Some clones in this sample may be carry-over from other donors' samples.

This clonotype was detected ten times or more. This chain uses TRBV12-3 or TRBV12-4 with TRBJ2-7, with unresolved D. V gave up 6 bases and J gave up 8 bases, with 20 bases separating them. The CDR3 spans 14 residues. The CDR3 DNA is TGTGCCAGCAGCAGCTTCCTTTCTCGTAGCCAGCAGTACTTC. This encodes CASSSFLSRSQQYF.

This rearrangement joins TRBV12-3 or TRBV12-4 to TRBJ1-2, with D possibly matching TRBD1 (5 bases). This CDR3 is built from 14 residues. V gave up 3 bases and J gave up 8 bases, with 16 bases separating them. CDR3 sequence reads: CASSFGGGSGGYTF. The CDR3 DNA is TGTGCCAGCAGTTTCGGGGGGGGGTCAGGCGGCTACACCTTC.

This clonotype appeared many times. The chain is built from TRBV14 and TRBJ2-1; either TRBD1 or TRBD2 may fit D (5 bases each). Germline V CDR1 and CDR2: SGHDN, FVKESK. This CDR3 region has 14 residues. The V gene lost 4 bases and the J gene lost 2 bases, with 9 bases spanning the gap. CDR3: CASSRGIAYNEQFF. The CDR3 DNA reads TGTGCCAGCAGCCGGGGGATAGCCTACAATGAGCAGTTCTTC.

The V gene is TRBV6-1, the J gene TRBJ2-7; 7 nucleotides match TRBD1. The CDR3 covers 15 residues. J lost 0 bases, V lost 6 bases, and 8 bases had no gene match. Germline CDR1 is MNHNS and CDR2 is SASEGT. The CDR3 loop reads CASRNDRDNSYEQYF. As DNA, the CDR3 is TGTGCCAGCAGAAACGACAGGGACAACTCCTACGAGCAGTACTTC.

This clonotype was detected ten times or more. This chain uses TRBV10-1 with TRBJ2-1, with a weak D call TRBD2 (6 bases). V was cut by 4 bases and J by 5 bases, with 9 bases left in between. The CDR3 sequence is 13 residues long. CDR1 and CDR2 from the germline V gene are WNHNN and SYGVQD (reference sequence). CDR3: CASSGDSDNEQFF. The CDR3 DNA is TGCGCCAGCAGTGGGGACTCTGACAATGAGCAGTTCTTC.

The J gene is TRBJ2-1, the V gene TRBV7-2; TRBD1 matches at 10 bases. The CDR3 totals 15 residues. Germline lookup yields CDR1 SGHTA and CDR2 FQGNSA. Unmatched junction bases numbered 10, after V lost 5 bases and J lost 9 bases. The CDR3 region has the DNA TGTGCCAGCAGCAAGGACAGGGGGATTGGTCTTGAGCAGTTCTTC. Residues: CASSKDRGIGLEQFF.

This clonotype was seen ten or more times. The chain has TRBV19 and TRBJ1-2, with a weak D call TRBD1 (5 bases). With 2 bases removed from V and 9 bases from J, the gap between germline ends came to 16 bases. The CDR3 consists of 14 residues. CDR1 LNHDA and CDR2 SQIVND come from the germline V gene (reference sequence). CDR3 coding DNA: TGTGCCAGTAGTATACGGGGGACGCAGGTCCGCTACACCTTC. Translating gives CASSIRGTQVRYTF.

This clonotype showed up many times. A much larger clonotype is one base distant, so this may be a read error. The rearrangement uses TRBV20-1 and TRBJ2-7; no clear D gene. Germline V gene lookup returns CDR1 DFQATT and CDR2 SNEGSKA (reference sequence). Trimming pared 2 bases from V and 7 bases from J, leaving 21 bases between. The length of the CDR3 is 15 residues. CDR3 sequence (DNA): TGCAGTGCTAGATCGGCGTATTCCCCCGCCGGGGAGCAGTACTTC. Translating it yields CSARSAYSPAGEQYF.

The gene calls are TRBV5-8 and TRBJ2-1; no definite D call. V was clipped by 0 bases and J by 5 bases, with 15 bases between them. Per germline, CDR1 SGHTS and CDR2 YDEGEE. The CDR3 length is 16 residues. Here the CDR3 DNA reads TGTGCCAGCAGCTTGGGTGGACCGATTAGGAACAATGAGCAGTTCTTC. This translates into CASSLGGPIRNNEQFF.

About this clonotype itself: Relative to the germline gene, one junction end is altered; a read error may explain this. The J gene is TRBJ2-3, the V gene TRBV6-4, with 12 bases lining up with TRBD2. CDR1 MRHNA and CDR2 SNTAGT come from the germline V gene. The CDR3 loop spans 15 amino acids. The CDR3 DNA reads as TGTGCCATCAGTGTTGCCGGGACTAGCGGGGATACGCAGTATTTT. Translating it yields CAISVAGTSGDTQYF.

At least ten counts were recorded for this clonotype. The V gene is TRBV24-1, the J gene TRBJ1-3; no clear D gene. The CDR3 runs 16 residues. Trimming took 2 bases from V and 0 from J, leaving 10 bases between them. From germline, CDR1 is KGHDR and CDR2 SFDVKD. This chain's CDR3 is CATSDSNRLSGNTIYF. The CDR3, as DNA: TGTGCCACCAGTGATTCCAACCGACTCTCTGGAAACACCATATATTTT.

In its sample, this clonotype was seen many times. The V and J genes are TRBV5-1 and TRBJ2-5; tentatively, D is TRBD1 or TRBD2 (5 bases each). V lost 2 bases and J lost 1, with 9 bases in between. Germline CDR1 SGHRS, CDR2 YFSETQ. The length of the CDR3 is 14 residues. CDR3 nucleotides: TGCGCCAGCAGCTTAAGGGACCCCCAAGAGACCCAGTACTTC. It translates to CASSLRDPQETQYF.

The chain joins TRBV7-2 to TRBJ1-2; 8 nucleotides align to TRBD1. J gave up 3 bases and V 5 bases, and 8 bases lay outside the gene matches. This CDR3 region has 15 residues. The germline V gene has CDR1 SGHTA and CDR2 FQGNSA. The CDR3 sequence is CASSMGQDRDYGYTF. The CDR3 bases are TGTGCCAGCAGCATGGGACAGGATCGGGACTATGGCTACACCTTC. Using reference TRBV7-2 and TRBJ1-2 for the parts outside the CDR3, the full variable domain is GAGVSQSPSNKVTEKGKDVELRCDPISGHTALYWYRQSLGQGLEFLIYFQGNSAPDKSGLPSDRFSAERTGGSVSTLTIQRTQQEDSAVYLCASSMGQDRDYGYTFGSGTRLTVV.

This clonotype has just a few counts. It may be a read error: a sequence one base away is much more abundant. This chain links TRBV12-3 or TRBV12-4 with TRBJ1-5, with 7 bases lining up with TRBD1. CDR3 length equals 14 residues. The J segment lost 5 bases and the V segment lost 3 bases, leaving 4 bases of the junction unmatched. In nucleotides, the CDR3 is TGTGCCAGCAGTTTCGCAGGGGGGGATCAGCCCCAGCATTTT. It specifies CASSFAGGDQPQHF.

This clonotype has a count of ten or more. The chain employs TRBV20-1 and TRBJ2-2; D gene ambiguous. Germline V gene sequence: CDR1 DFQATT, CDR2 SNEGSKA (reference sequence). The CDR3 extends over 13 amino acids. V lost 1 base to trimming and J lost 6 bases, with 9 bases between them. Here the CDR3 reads CSARAPISGELFF. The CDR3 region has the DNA TGCAGTGCTAGAGCTCCCATCTCCGGGGAGCTGTTTTTT.

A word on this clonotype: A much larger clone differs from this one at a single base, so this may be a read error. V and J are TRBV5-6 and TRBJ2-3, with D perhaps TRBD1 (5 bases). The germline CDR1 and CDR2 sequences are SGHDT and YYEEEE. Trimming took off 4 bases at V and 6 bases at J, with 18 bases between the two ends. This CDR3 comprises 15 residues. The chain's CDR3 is CASSEIRAVGDTQYF. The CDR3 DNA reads TGTGCCAGCAGCGAGATCAGGGCGGTTGGGGATACGCAGTATTTT.

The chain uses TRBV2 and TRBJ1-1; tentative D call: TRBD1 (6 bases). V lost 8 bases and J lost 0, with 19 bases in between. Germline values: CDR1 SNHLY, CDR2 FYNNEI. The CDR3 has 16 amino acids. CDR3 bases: TGTGCCAGCGAAGCAGGGAGGGGACATATGAACACTGAAGCTTTCTTT. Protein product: CASEAGRGHMNTEAFF.

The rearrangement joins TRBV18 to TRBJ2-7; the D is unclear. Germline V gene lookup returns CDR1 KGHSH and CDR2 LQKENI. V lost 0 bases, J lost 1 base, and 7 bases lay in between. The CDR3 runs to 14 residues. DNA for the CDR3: TGTGCCAGCTCACCACCTAGCCGATCCTACGAGCAGTACTTC. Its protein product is CASSPPSRSYEQYF.

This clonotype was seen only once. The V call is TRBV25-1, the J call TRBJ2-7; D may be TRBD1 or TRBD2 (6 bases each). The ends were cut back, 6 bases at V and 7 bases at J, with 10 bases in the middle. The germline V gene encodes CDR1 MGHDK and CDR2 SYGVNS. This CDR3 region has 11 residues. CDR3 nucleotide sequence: TGTGCCAGCAGGGGGGCGGGGGAGCAGTACTTC. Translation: CASRGAGEQYF.

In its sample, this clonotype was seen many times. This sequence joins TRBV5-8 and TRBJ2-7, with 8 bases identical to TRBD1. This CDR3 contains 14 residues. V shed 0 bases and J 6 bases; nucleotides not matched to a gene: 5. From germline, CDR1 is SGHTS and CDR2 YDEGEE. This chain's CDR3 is CASSLGQGFGEQYF. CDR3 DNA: TGTGCCAGCAGCTTGGGACAGGGGTTCGGCGAGCAGTACTTC.

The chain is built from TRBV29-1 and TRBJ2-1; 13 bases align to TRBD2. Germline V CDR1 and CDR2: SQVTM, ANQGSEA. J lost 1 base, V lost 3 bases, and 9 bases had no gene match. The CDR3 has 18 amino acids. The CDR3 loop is CSVEDRLAGGGSYNEQFF. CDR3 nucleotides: TGCAGCGTTGAGGACCGACTAGCGGGAGGCGGGTCCTACAATGAGCAGTTCTTC.

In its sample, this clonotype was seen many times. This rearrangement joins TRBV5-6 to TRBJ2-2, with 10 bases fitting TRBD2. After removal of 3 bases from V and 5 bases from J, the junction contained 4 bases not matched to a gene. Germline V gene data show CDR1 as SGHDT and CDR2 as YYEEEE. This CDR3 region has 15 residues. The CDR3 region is CASSYLAGGTGELFF. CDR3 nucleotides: TGTGCCAGCAGCTACTTAGCGGGAGGAACCGGGGAGCTGTTTTTT. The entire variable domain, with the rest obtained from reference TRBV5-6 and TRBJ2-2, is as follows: DAGVTQSPTHLIKTRGQQVTLRCSPKSGHDTVSWYQQALGQGPQFIFQYYEEEERQRGNFPDRFSGHQFPNYSSELNVNALLLGDSALYLCASSYLAGGTGELFFGEGSRLTVL.

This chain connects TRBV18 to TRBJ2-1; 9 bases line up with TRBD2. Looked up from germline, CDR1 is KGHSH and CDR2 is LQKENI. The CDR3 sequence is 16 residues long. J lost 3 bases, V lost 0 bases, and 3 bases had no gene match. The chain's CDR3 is CASSPPRSGSYNEQFF. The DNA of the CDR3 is TGTGCCAGCTCACCACCCCGTAGCGGGAGCTACAATGAGCAGTTCTTC. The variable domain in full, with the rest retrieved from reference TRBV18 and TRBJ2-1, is NAGVMQNPRHLVRRRGQEARLRCSPMKGHSHVYWYRQLPEEGLKFMVYLQKENIIDESGMPKERFSAEFPKEGPSILRIQQVVRGDSAAYFCASSPPRSGSYNEQFFGPGTRLTVL.

CDR3 nucleotide sequence: TGTGCCAGCATTGGGGAGGCGGGGTACAATGAGCAGTTCTTC. It specifies CASIGEAGYNEQFF. This rearrangement joins TRBV28 to TRBJ2-1; possibly TRBD2 for D (6 bases). The germline gives CDR1 MDHEN, CDR2 SYDVKM. The length of the CDR3 is 14 residues. Trimming cost V 7 bases and J 4 bases, with 14 bases left between them.

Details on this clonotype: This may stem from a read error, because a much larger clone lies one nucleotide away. The CDR3 DNA is TGTGCCAGCAGCTACGAGCGGGAGGGCCCCTACGAGCAGCACTTC. Translated: CASSYEREGPYEQHF. The chain uses TRBV7-9 and TRBJ2-7; 10 bases match TRBD2. Germline V CDR1 and CDR2: SEHNR, FQNEAQ (reference sequence). CDR3 size: 15 residues. The entire variable domain, with the rest obtained from reference TRBV7-9 and TRBJ2-7, is as follows: DTGVSQNPRHKITKRGQNVTFRCDPISEHNRLYWYRQTLGQGPEFLTYFQNEAQLEKSRLLSDRFSAERPKGSFSTLEIQRTEQGDSAMYLCASSYEREGPYEQHFGPGTRLTVT.

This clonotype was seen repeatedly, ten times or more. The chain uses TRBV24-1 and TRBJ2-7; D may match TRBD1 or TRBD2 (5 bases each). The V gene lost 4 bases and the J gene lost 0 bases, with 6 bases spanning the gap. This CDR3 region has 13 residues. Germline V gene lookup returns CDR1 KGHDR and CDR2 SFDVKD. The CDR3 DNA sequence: TGTGCCACCAGTGAGGGACGCTCCTACGAGCAGTACTTC. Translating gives CATSEGRSYEQYF.

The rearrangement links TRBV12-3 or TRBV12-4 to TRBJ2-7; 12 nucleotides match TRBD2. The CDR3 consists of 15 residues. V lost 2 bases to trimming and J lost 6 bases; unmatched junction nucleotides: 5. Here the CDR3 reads CASSLSLLAGGEQYF. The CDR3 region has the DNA TGTGCCAGCAGTTTAAGTTTACTAGCGGGAGGCGAGCAGTACTTC.

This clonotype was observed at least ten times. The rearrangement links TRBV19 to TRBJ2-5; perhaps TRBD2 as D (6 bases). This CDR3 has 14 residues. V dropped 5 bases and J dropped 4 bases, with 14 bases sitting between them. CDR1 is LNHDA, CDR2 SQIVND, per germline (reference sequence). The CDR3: CASSAASGGETQYF. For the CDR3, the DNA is TGTGCCAGTAGTGCCGCTTCCGGGGGAGAGACCCAGTACTTC.

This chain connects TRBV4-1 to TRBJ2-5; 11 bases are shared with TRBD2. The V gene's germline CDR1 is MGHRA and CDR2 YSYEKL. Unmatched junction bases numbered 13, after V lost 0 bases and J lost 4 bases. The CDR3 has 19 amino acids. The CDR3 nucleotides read TGCGCCAGCAGCCAAGAGGAGGTAGCGGGAGGGTTATTTCCAGAGACCCAGTACTTC. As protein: CASSQEEVAGGLFPETQYF.

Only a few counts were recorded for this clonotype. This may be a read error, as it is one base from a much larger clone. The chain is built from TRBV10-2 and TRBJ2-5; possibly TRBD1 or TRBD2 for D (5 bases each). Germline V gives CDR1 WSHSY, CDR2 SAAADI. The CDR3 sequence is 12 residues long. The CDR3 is CASTGSPETQCF. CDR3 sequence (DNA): TGCGCCAGCACAGGGAGTCCAGAGACCCAGTGCTTC.

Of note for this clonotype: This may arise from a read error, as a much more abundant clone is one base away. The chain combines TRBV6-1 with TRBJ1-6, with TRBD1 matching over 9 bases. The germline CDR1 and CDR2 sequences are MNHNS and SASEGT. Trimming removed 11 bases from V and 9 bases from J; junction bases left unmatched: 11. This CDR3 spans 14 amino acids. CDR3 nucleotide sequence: TGTGCCGGCAAGGAGGGACAGGGTCCTTCACCCCTCCACTTT. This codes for CAGKEGQGPSPLHF.